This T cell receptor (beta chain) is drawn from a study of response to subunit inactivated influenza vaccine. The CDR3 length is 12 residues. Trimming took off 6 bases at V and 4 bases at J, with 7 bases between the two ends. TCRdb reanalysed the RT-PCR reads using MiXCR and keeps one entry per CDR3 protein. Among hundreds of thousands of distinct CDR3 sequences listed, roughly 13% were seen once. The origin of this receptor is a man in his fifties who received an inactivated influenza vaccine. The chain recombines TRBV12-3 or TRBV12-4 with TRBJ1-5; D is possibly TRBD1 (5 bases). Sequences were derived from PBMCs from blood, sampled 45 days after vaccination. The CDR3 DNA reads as TGTGCCAGCAGGCGGACAAATCAGCCCCAGCATTTT. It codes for CASRRTNQPQHF.